The entry below describes one TCR beta chain. What it binds is unknown. This sample is drawn from a study of CD8 T cells in Susac syndrome. Reverse transcription of about 0.45 to 1 ug RNA was carried out with random hexamers. TCRdb independently ran MiXCR on the immunoSEQ multiplex PCR reads; one entry per CDR3 protein. The sample includes roughly 150,000 distinct CDR3 sequences, about 95% of them seen just once. The CDR3 has 15 amino acids. Trimming removed 1 base from V and 6 bases from J, with 14 bases in between. The germline V gene encodes CDR1 SEHNR and CDR2 FQNEAQ (reference sequence). Study results and caveats: The CD4+ T cell repertoires in Susac syndrome did not show any clonal expansion. A relatively small number of individuals underwent TCR sequencing and HLA analysis.

The sequence was collected from a human donor with Susac syndrome. The source material was CD4+ T cells from PBMCs. The chain has TRBV7-9 and TRBJ2-3; possibly TRBD1 or TRBD2 for D (5 bases each). CDR3 in amino acids: CASSLVPRDRDTQYF. CDR3 DNA: TGTGCCAGCAGCTTAGTCCCCCGGGACCGTGATACGCAGTATTTT.